The 21 T cell receptor beta chains below come from one sample, sequenced in a study of OX40 agonist ivuxolimab in advanced cancers. The method was immunoSEQ multiplex PCR; TCRdb's version includes in-frame clones alone and lacks a portion of them. Here the sample spans 90,000 to 120,000 clones, around 90% being singletons. The starting material was CD4+ or CD8+ T cells sorted from blood, obtained in a trial of the OX40 agonist ivuxolimab. The receptors here all came from an adult with an advanced solid tumor such as melanoma, head and neck, liver or kidney cancer.

The chain recombines TRBV27 with TRBJ1-5; D possibly corresponds to TRBD1 (6 bases). This CDR3 has 19 amino acids. Germline V CDR1 and CDR2: MNHEY, SMNVEV (reference sequence). V was pared by 4 bases and J by 4 bases, with 26 bases between. The CDR3 region is CASSSQSRRQDWVNQPQHF. The CDR3 region has the DNA TGTGCCAGCAGTTCGCAATCTAGACGACAGGACTGGGTGAATCAGCCCCAGCATTTT.

This chain links TRBV9 with TRBJ2-7, with D unresolved. Looked up from germline, CDR1 is SGDLS and CDR2 is YYNGEE. The CDR3 is made up of 13 amino acids. V was pared by 3 bases and J by 6 bases, with 13 bases between. CDR3 DNA: TGTGCCAGCAGCGCGATTCTGGCGAGCGAGCAGTACTTC. Encoded protein: CASSAILASEQYF.

The rearrangement joins TRBV9 to TRBJ2-5; D is possibly TRBD1 or TRBD2 (5 bases each). The DNA matches TRBJ2-7 better at its end, which makes the J call doubtful. This CDR3 spans 14 amino acids. The germline V gene encodes CDR1 SGDLS and CDR2 YYNGEE. CDR3 coding DNA: TGTGCCAGCAGCGTAGGAGGGACGCCCTACGAGCAGTACTTC. Encoded protein: CASSVGGTPYEQYF.

This clone was seen only a few times. The gene calls are TRBV7-6 and TRBJ2-7; no definite D call. From germline, CDR1 is SGHVS and CDR2 FNYEAQ. V lost 3 bases and J 6 bases, leaving 6 bases between the germline ends. This CDR3 comprises 11 residues. CDR3 sequence reads: CASSFLGEQYF. The CDR3 coding sequence is TGTGCCAGCAGCTTTTTGGGCGAGCAGTACTTC. The whole variable domain, remainder taken from reference TRBV7-6 and TRBJ2-7, is GAGVSQSPRYKVTKRGQDVALRCDPISGHVSLYWYRQALGQGPEFLTYFNYEAQQDKSGLPNDRFSAERPEGSISTLTIQRTEQRDSAMYRCASSFLGEQYFGPGTRLTVT.

The chain joins TRBV28 to TRBJ1-2, with unresolved D. Germline CDR1 MDHEN, CDR2 SYDVKM. The V end lost 4 bases, the J end lost 3 bases, and 9 bases lay between the germline ends. This CDR3 comprises 13 residues. CDR3 residues: CASSSGVDYGYTF. CDR3 DNA: TGTGCCAGCAGTTCCGGGGTAGACTATGGCTACACCTTC.

The CDR3 reads CASARQGVTEAFF. The CDR3 DNA reads as TGTGCCAGCGCACGACAGGGGGTCACTGAAGCTTTCTTT. This chain connects TRBV28 to TRBJ1-1; TRBD1 matches 9 bases. The junction had 5 bases not matched to a gene; V was cut back by 8 bases and J by 4 bases. The CDR3 is 13 residues long. Per germline, CDR1 MDHEN and CDR2 SYDVKM.

The gene calls are TRBV18 and TRBJ2-2; no firm D call. V was trimmed by 4 bases and J by 2 bases, leaving 8 bases between them. This CDR3 spans 14 amino acids. The V gene's germline CDR1 is KGHSH and CDR2 LQKENI. The CDR3 region is CASSQDVNTGELFF. DNA for the CDR3: TGTGCCAGCTCACAGGACGTCAACACCGGGGAGCTGTTTTTT.

V is TRBV12-5 and J is TRBJ2-1, with no clear D. Trimming removed 6 bases at V and 7 bases at J, with 16 bases between. The CDR3 loop spans 14 amino acids. Per the germline V gene, CDR1 is LGHNT and CDR2 is FRNRAP. This CDR3 reads CASGSASLKNEQFF. DNA of the CDR3: TGTGCTAGTGGGTCCGCCAGTTTGAAGAATGAGCAGTTCTTC. The variable domain in full, completed from reference TRBV12-5 and TRBJ2-1, reads DARVTQTPRHKVTEMGQEVTMRCQPILGHNTVFWYRQTMMQGLELLAYFRNRAPLDDSGMPKDRFSAEMPDATLATLKIQPSEPRDSAVYFCASGSASLKNEQFFGPGTRLTVL.

The J gene is TRBJ1-2, the V gene TRBV27, with TRBD1 identical over 9 bases. Germline V gives CDR1 MNHEY, CDR2 SMNVEV (reference sequence). This CDR3 has 13 amino acids. V shed 10 bases, J shed 7 bases, and the junction held 10 bases outside the gene matches. CDR3 sequence reads: CATGTGQERGYTF. CDR3 DNA: TGTGCCACCGGGACAGGGCAGGAGCGTGGCTACACCTTC.

This chain joins TRBV9 and TRBJ1-1; D call uncertain. The V and J ends lost 1 base and 1 base respectively, with 5 bases between them. This CDR3 spans 13 amino acids. Per germline, CDR1 SGDLS and CDR2 YYNGEE. CDR3 protein: CASSVLGNTEAFF. CDR3 coding DNA: TGTGCCAGCAGCGTATTGGGGAACACTGAAGCTTTCTTT.

The genes are TRBV29-1 and TRBJ2-6; possible D gene TRBD1, 5 bases. This CDR3 has 13 residues. The germline V and J ends were trimmed by 7 bases and 2 bases, with 9 bases remaining between them. In germline, CDR1 is SQVTM, CDR2 ANQGSEA. The CDR3 region is CSARVAGANVLTF. The CDR3 DNA sequence: TGCAGCGCCAGGGTGGCTGGGGCCAACGTCCTGACTTTC.

The chain uses TRBV6-5 and TRBJ1-2; TRBD1 aligns across 9 bases. V shed 5 bases, J shed 4 bases, and the junction held 5 bases outside the gene matches. Germline CDR1 and CDR2: MNHEY and SVGAGI. This CDR3 spans 14 amino acids. Here the CDR3 DNA reads TGTGCCAGCAGTCCCGGGACAGGGACCTATGGCTACACCTTC. The encoded protein is CASSPGTGTYGYTF.

This clone appeared once. The chain links TRBV6-5 to TRBJ2-2; possible D gene TRBD1, 5 bases. The CDR3 covers 14 residues. Looked up from germline, CDR1 is MNHEY and CDR2 is SVGAGI. The V and J ends lost 8 bases and 2 bases respectively, with 12 bases between them. In DNA, the CDR3 is TGTGCCAGCTTTGCGACAGAAAACACCGGGGAGCTGTTTTTT. Translating gives CASFATENTGELFF.

CDR3 in amino acids: CASSYGTPGVTEAFF. Written as DNA, the CDR3 is TGTGCCAGCAGTTACGGAACCCCCGGGGTCACTGAAGCTTTCTTT. The chain is built from TRBV6-5 and TRBJ1-1; D uncertain. V dropped 2 bases and J dropped 4 bases, with 14 bases sitting between them. Germline-derived CDR1 and CDR2 are MNHEY and SVGAGI. The CDR3 totals 15 residues.

The chain joins TRBV10-2 to TRBJ2-1; D is possibly TRBD1 or TRBD2 (6 bases each). This CDR3 spans 13 amino acids. Germline loops: CDR1 WSHSY, CDR2 SAAADI. V was pared by 7 bases and J by 8 bases, with 15 bases between. For the CDR3, the DNA is TGCGCCAGCAAGGGACTGGGGGGCGATGAGCAGTTCTTC. Translation: CASKGLGGDEQFF.

The count of this clone is one. V is TRBV5-4 and J is TRBJ2-5, with D unresolved. Germline assignment: CDR1 SGHNT and CDR2 YYREEE (reference sequence). The CDR3 covers 14 residues. Trimming left V 0 bases short and J 2 bases short, with 8 bases between. The CDR3 nucleotides read TGTGCCAGCAGCTTGGACCGGAGACAAGAGACCCAGTACTTC. Translation gives CASSLDRRQETQYF.

The chain has TRBV19 and TRBJ1-2, with D possibly being TRBD1 (5 bases). V lost 3 bases, J lost 4 bases, and 12 bases lay in between. CDR3 length: 14 residues. From germline, CDR1 is LNHDA and CDR2 SQIVND (reference sequence). In DNA, the CDR3 is TGTGCCAGTAGTATTCCCGGGACGGTCTATGGCTACACCTTC. Translated: CASSIPGTVYGYTF.

The sample holds one count of this clone. The rearrangement joins TRBV4-1 to TRBJ1-1, with D hard to call. From germline, CDR1 is MGHRA and CDR2 YSYEKL. The CDR3 extends over 15 amino acids. V gave up 0 bases and J gave up 7 bases, with 15 bases separating them. CDR3 protein: CASSQDLQRLDEAFF. CDR3 nucleotides: TGCGCCAGCAGCCAAGATCTACAAAGACTGGATGAAGCTTTCTTT.

The chain recombines TRBV19 with TRBJ2-7; 9 bases match TRBD2. Looked up from germline, CDR1 is LNHDA and CDR2 is SQIVND (reference sequence). This CDR3 comprises 15 residues. V lost 4 bases to trimming and J lost 4 bases; unmatched junction nucleotides: 8. The CDR3 bases are TGTGCCAGTAGTACCGTAGCGGGGGCTTCGTACGAGCAGTACTTC. Translation: CASSTVAGASYEQYF.

V and J are TRBV5-1 and TRBJ2-5; TRBD1 matches 7 bases. The CDR3 sequence is 16 residues long. Per germline, CDR1 SGHRS and CDR2 YFSETQ. V lost 4 bases and J lost 0; bases outside the gene matches: 9. The CDR3 sequence is CASSTGQALYQETQYF. The CDR3 coding sequence is TGCGCCAGCAGCACCGGACAGGCCCTGTACCAAGAGACCCAGTACTTC.

The chain is built from TRBV11-2 and TRBJ1-4; 9 bases match TRBD1. Germline CDR1 reads SGHAT; CDR2 reads FQNNGV. The length of the CDR3 is 15 residues. J lost 7 bases, V lost 4 bases, and 7 bases had no gene match. The CDR3 DNA sequence: TGTGCCAGCAGCTCCACAGGGGGCTCTAGTGAAAAACTGTTTTTT. This codes for CASSSTGGSSEKLFF.